This section outlines one TCR beta chain sequence together with its context. The antigen it binds to is not known. No base-level quality is on record; no much larger clone is a single base apart. The iRepertoire nested amplicon-rescue multiplex PCR (arm-PCR) platform was used to amplify TCR alpha and beta CDR3 regions from RNA. For one-step reverse transcription and amplification, roughly 95-450 ng of tissue mRNA or PBMC total RNA was used as input. Following bead purification, Illumina adapters were added through a secondary multiplex PCR, and the libraries were then gel-purified between 200 and 400 bp. The libraries contained internal 6-nucleotide barcodes that were used for demultiplexing. Sequencing of the libraries was done on an Illumina MiSeq using 2x220 or 2x250 nucleotide paired-end reads. Processing in the source paper ran as follows. Paired reads were merged using FLASH 1.2.11 and were aligned to the GRCh37 human genome using BWA-MEM, after which TRA and TRB reads were extracted. V and J assignment used an IMGT-derived reference of cassette sequences and CDR3 motifs that included pseudogenes. Reads were translated in three frames, and productive CDR3s were defined as those with a C...FGXG motif and no stop codons. Clonotypes were defined as unique combinations of V-J cassette pair and CDR3 amino acid sequence. Reads were filtered by Hamming distance, with the threshold set by the sequence error rate of each sample in mapped regions. TCRdb ran its own pipeline on the public reads, namely fastp trimming at Q25 and MiXCR clone calling, and kept in-frame beta chains. One record per CDR3 amino acid sequence lists the most common genes and DNA. TCRdb assigned the V and J calls; the authors' analysis was not used. Counted in this sample were fewer than 90,000 distinct CDR3 sequences; under 30% of them appeared once. 6.7% of the sample is held by the ten biggest clonotypes.

Taken from cysteine to phenylalanine, the CDR3 has 14 residues. Only the CDR3 part of the read is kept: 42 bases, read in frame from the first base. V is clipped by 3 bases and J by 1 base, and the sequence between their germline boundaries is 9 bases long. The data were taken from a study of glioma-infiltrating T cells (dated by TCRdb to 2016 to 2017). With respect to the entire study: TCR alpha- and beta-chain repertoires were sequenced from glioma tissue, non-neoplastic brain tissue and matched peripheral blood mononuclear cells. Each tissue-infiltrating repertoire was compared with the same patient's peripheral blood repertoire to measure divergence between tissue and blood T-cell populations. The paired cohort was made up of three low-grade glioma patients, 7 to 9 primary glioblastoma patients and three non-glioma patients who contributed non-neoplastic brain tissue. Findings and caveats that apply to the study as a whole: VJ-independent divergence between tissue and blood was below expectation in non-neoplastic patients but above expectation in all gliomas, especially low-grade gliomas. Small numbers underpinned the group comparisons: eight or nine glioblastoma patients, three low-grade glioma patients and three non-neoplastic patients. Very few CDR3 sequences were shared between tissue and blood, attributed to high CDR3 diversity and limited sampling.

The rearrangement combines TRBV12-3 or TRBV12-4 with TRBJ1-1; too little of a D gene remains to name it. The sample comprised glioma tissue, nonneoplastic brain tissue, or PBMCs (not recorded which). The origin of this receptor is a human donor with low-grade glioma or glioblastoma, undergoing nonglioma brain surgery, or in good health (not recorded which). The DNA sequence is given as TGTGCCAGCAGTTTGGTCGTAGAGAACACTGAAGCTTTCTTT. The encoded protein is CASSLVVENTEAFF.